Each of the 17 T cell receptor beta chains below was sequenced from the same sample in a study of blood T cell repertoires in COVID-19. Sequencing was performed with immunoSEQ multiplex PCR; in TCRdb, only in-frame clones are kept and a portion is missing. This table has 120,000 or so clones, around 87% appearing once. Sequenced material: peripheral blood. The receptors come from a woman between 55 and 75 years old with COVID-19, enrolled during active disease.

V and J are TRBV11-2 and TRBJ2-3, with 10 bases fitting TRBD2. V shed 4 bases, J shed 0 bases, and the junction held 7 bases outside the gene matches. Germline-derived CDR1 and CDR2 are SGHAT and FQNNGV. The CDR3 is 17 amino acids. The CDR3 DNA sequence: TGTGCCAGCAGCTCCCAAGGACTAGCGGTGAGCACAGATACGCAGTATTTT. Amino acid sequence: CASSSQGLAVSTDTQYF.

The CDR3 is CASRGSGTPSTDTQYF. The CDR3 nucleotides are TGTGCCAGCAGAGGCTCCGGGACACCTAGCACAGATACGCAGTATTTT. This chain connects TRBV6-6 to TRBJ2-3, with D possibly TRBD1 on 6 matching bases. CDR1 is MNHNY, CDR2 SVGAGI, per germline (reference sequence). With 6 bases removed from V and 0 bases from J, the gap between germline ends came to 16 bases. The CDR3 covers 16 residues.

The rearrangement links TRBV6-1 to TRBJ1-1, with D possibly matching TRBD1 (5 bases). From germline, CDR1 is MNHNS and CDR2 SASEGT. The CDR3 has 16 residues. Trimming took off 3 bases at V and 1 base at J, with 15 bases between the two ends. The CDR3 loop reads CASSDNGGERNTEAFF. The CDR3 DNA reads TGTGCCAGCAGTGATAACGGGGGGGAGAGGAACACTGAAGCTTTCTTT.

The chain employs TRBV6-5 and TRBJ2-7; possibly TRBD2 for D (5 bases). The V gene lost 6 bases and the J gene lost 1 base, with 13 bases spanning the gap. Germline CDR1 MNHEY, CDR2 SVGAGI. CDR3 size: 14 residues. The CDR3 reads CASRGIRGSYEQYF. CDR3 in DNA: TGTGCCAGCAGGGGGATCAGAGGGTCCTACGAGCAGTACTTC.

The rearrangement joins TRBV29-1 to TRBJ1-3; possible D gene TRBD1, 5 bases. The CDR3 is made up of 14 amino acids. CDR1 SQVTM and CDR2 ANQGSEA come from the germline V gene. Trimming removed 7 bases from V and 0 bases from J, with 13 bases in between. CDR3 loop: CSAGDRNSGNTIYF. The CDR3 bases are TGCAGCGCTGGAGACAGAAACTCTGGAAACACCATATATTTT.

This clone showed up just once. CDR3 residues: CASSYRQGGYEQYF. The DNA for the CDR3 is TGTGCCAGCAGTTACCGCCAGGGAGGCTACGAGCAGTACTTC. The V gene is TRBV6-2 or TRBV6-3, the J gene TRBJ2-7; TRBD2 is a possible D gene (6 bases). Deletions cut 2 bases from V and 3 bases from J, with 11 bases between. Germline loops: CDR1 MNHEY, CDR2 SVGEGT. The CDR3 runs 14 residues.

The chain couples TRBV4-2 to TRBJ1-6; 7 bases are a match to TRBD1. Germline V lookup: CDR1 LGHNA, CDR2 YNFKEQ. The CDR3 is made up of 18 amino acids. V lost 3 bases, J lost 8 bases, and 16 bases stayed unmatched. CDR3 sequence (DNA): TGTGCCAGCAGCCAGGATGCAGGGGGAAGAGGATTTCATTCACCCCTCCACTTT. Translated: CASSQDAGGRGFHSPLHF.

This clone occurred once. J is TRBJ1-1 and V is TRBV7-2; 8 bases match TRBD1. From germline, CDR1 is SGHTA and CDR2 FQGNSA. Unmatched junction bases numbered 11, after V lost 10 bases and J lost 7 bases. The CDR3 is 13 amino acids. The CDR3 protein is CATTVPGGIEAFF. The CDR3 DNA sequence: TGTGCCACTACTGTTCCAGGGGGCATTGAAGCTTTCTTT.

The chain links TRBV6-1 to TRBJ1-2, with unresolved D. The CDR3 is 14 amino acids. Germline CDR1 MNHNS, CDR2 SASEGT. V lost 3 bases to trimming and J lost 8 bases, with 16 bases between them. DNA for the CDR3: TGTGCCAGCAGTGAGTCTGGCCGCCCTAGGGGCTACACCTTC. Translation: CASSESGRPRGYTF.

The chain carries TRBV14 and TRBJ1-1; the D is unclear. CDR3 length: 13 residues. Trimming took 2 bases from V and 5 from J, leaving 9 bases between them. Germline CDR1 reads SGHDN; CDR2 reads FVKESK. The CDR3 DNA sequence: TGTGCCAGCAGCCAATTCCCTCGGACTGAAGCTTTCTTT. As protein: CASSQFPRTEAFF.

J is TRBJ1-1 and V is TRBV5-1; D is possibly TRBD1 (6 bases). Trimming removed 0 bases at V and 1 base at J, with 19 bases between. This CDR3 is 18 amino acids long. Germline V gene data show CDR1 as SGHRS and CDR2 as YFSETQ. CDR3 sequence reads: CASSLAVFQGLRNTEAFF. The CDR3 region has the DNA TGCGCCAGCAGCTTGGCCGTATTTCAGGGGTTGCGGAACACTGAAGCTTTCTTT.

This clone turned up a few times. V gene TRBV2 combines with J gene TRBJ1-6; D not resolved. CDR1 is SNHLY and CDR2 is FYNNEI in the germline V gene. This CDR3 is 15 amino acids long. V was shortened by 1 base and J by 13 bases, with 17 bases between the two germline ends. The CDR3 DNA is TGTGCCAGCAGTGAAGAACAGAGAGGGATTCACCCCCTCCACTTT. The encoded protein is CASSEEQRGIHPLHF.

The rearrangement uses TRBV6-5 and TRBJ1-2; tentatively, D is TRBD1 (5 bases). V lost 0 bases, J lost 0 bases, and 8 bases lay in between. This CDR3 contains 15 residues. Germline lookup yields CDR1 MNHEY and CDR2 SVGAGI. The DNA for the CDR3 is TGTGCCAGCAGTTACTCCGGGGGAGCTAACTATGGCTACACCTTC. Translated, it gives CASSYSGGANYGYTF.

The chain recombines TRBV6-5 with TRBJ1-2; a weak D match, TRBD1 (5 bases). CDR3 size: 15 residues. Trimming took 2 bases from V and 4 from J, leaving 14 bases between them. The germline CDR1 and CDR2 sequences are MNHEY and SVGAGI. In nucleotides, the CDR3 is TGTGCCAGCAGTTACGGGCCAGGGCAGGGCTATGGCTACACCTTC. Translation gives CASSYGPGQGYGYTF.

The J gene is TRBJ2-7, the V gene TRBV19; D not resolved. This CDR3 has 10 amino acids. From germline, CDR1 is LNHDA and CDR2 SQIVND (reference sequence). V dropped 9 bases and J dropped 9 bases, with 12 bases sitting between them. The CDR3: CASSTTSQYF. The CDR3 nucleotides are TGTGCCAGCTCAACTACGTCGCAGTACTTC.

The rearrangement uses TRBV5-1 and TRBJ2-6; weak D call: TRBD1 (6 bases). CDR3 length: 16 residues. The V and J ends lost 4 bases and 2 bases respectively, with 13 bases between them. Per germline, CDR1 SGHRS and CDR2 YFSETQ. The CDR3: CASSLFGGPGANVLTF. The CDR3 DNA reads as TGCGCCAGCAGCCTATTTGGGGGCCCTGGGGCCAACGTCCTGACTTTC.

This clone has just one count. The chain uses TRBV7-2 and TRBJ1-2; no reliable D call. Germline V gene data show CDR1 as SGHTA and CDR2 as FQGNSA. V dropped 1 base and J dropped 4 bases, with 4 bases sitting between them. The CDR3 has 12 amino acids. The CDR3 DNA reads TGTGCCAGCAGCTTAGAGCGCTATGGCTACACCTTC. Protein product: CASSLERYGYTF.